This record covers a single T cell receptor (beta chain). Its cognate antigen is unknown. A library of TCRbeta sequences, prepared with unique molecular identifiers, was generated. A single record per CDR3 protein comes from TCRdb applying MiXCR to the PCR reads. The sample shows some 110,000 distinct CDR3 sequences, over 9% of them seen only once. The data are from a study of T-cell reconstitution after alpha-beta-depleted transplantation in children. Points from the study as a whole: Several hundred expanded graft clones reportedly gave rise to the alpha-beta T cells present about two months after transplant. Surviving recipient T cells and thymic progenitors underlay high day-60 TCRbeta diversity in some patients. Newly generated T cells supplied most T-cell counts and diversity one year post-transplant.

Trimming removed 0 bases at V and 0 bases at J, with 5 bases between. The length of the CDR3 is 13 residues. Per germline, CDR1 DFQATT and CDR2 SNEGSKA (reference sequence). Sequences were derived from PBMCs, sampled before TCRalphabeta/CD19-depleted stem cell transplant. This TCR was sampled from a boy aged 2-9 years with acute lymphoblastic leukemia, due to receive a stem cell transplant. The V gene is TRBV20-1, the J gene TRBJ1-1; D call uncertain. Written as DNA, the CDR3 is TGCAGTGCTAGAGATCTATTGAACACTGAAGCTTTCTTT. The encoded protein is CSARDLLNTEAFF.